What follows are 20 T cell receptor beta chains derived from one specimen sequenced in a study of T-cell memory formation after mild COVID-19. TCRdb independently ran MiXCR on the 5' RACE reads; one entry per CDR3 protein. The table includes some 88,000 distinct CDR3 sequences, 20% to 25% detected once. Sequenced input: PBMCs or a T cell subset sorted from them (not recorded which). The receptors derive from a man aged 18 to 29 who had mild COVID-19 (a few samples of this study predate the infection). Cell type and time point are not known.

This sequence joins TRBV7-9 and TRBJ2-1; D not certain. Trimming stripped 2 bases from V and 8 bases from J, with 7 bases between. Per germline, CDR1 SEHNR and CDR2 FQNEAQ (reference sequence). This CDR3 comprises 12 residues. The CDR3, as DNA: TGTGCCAGCAGCTTATCTGTCCATGAGCAGTTCTTC. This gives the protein CASSLSVHEQFF.

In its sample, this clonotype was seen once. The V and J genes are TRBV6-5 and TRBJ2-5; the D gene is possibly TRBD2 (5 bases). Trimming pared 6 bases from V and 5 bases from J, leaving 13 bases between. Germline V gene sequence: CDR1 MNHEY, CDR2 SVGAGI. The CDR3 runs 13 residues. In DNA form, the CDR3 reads TGTGCCAGCAGCTCACTTTCGGGGGAGACCCAGTACTTC. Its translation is CASSSLSGETQYF.

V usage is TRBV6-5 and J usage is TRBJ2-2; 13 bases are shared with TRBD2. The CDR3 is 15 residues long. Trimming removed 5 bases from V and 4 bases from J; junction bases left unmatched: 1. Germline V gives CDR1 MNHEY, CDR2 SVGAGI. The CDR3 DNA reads TGTGCCAGCAGTACTAGCGGGGGGGGCACCGGGGAGCTGTTTTTT. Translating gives CASSTSGGGTGELFF.

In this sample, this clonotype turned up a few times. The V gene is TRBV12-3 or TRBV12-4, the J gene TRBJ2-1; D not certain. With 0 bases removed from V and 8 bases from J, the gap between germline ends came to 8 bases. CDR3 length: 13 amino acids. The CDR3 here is CASSLALGDEQFF. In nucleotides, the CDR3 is TGTGCCAGCAGTTTAGCGCTCGGCGATGAGCAGTTCTTC.

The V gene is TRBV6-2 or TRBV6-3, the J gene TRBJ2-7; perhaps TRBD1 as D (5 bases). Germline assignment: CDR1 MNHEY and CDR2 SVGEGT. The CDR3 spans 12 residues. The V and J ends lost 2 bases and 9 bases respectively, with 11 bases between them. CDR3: CASSYGPQGQYV. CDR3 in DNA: TGTGCCAGCAGTTACGGTCCCCAGGGGCAGTACGTC.

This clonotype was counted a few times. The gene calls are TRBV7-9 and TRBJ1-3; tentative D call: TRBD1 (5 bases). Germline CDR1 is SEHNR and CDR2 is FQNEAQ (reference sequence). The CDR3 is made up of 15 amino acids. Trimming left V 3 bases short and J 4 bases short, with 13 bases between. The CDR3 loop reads CASSFPRGRGNTIYF. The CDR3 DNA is TGTGCCAGCAGCTTTCCGAGGGGACGGGGAAACACCATATATTTT.

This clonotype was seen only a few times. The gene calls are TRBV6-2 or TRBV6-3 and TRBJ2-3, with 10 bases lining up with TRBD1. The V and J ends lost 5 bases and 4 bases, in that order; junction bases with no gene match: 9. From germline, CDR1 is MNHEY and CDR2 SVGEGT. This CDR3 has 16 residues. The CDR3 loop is CASSPRTGGPPDTQYF. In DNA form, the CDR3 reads TGTGCCAGCAGTCCCAGGACAGGGGGACCCCCAGATACGCAGTATTTT.

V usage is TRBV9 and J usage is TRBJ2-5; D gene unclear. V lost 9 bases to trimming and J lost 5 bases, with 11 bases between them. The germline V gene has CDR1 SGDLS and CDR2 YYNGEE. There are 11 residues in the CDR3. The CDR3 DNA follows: TGTGCCACCGTTTCGTGGGAGACCCAGTACTTC. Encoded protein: CATVSWETQYF. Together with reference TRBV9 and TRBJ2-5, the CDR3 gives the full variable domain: DSGVTQTPKHLITATGQRVTLRCSPRSGDLSVYWYQQSLDQGLQFLIQYYNGEERAKGNILERFSAQQFPDLHSELNLSSLELGDSALYFCATVSWETQYFGPGTRLLVL.

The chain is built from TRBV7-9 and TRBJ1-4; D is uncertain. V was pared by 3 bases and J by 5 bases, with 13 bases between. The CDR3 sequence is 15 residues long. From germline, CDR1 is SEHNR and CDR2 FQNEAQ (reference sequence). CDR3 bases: TGTGCCAGCAGCTTGGTACGGGGTTTAAATGAAAAACTGTTTTTT. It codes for CASSLVRGLNEKLFF.

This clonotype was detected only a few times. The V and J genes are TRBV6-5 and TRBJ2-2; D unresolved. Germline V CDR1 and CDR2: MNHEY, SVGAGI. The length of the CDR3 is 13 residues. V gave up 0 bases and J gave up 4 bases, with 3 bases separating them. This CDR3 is CASSYSSTGELFF. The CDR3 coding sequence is TGTGCCAGCAGTTACTCCAGCACCGGGGAGCTGTTTTTT.

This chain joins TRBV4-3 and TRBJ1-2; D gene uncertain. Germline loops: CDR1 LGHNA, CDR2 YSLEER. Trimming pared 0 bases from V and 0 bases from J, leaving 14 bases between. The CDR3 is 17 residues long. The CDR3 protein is CASSQDRGQSSNYGYTF. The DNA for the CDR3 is TGCGCCAGCAGCCAAGATAGAGGTCAGTCGTCTAACTATGGCTACACCTTC.

The CDR3 loop is CASSFGLGGNQPQHF. Here the CDR3 DNA reads TGTGCCAGCAGCTTTGGTCTGGGAGGCAATCAGCCCCAGCATTTT. The J gene is TRBJ1-5, the V gene TRBV7-9; D unresolved. Germline-derived CDR1 and CDR2 are SEHNR and FQNEAQ (reference sequence). This CDR3 has 15 residues. V lost 3 bases and J 2 bases, leaving 11 bases between the germline ends.

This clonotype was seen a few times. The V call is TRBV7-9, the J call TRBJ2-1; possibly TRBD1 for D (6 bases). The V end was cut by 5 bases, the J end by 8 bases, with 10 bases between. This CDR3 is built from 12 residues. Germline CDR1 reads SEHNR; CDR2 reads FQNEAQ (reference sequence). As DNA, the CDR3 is TGTGCCAGCAGCCCAAGACAGGATGAGCAGTTCTTC. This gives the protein CASSPRQDEQFF.

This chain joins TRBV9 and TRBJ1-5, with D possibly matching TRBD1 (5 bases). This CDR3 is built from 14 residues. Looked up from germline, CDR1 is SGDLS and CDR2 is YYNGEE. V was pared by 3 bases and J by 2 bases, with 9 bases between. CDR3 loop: CASSAWGGNQPQHF. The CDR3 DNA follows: TGTGCCAGCAGCGCATGGGGGGGCAATCAGCCCCAGCATTTT.

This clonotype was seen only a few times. The chain's CDR3 is CASSIGTGIPYEQYV. The CDR3 DNA is TGCGCCAGCAGCATAGGGACAGGGATCCCCTACGAGCAGTACGTC. The rearrangement joins TRBV5-1 to TRBJ2-7; 9 bases agree with TRBD1. CDR3 length equals 15 residues. Germline CDR1 and CDR2: SGHRS and YFSETQ. V gave up 4 bases and J gave up 2 bases; unmatched junction bases: 7.

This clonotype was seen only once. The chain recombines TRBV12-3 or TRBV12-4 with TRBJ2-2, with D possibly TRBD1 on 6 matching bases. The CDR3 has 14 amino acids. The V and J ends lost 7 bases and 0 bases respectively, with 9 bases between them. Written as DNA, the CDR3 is TGTGCCAGCACCGGGACATCGAACACCGGGGAGCTGTTTTTT. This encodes CASTGTSNTGELFF.

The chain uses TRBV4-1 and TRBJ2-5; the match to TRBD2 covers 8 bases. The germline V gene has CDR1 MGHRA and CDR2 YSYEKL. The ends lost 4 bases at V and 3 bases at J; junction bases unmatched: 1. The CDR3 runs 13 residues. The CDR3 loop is CASSPTSEETQYF. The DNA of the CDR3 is TGCGCCAGCAGCCCGACTAGCGAAGAGACCCAGTACTTC.

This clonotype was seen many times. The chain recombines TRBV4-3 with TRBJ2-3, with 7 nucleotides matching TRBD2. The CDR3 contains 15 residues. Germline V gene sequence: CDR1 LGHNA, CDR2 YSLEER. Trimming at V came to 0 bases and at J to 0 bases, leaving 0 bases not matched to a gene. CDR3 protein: CASSQEGGSTDTQYF. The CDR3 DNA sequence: TGCGCCAGCAGCCAAGAGGGGGGGAGCACAGATACGCAGTATTTT.

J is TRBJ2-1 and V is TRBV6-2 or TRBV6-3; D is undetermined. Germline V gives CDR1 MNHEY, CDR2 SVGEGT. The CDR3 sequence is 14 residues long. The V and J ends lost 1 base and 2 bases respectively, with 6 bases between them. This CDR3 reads CASSYLIPYNEQFF. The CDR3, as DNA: TGTGCCAGCAGTTACTTGATCCCCTACAATGAGCAGTTCTTC.

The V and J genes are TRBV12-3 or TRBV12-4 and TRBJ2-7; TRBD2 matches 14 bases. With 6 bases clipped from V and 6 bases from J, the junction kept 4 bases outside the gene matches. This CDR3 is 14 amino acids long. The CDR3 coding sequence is TGTGCCAGCAGCTGGGGACTAGCGGGGGTCGAGCAGTACTTC. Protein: CASSWGLAGVEQYF.